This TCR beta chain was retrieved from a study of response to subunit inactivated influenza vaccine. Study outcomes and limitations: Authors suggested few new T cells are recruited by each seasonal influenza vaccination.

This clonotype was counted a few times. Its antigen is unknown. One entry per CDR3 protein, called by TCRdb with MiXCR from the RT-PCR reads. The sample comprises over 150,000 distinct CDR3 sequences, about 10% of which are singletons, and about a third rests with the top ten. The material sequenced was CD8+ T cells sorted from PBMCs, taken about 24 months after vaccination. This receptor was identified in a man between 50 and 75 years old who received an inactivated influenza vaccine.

The CDR3 region is CASSQVSGLSYEQYF. For the CDR3, the DNA is TGTGCCAGCAGCCAAGTATCCGGCCTATCCTACGAGCAGTACTTC. The V gene is TRBV4-2, the J gene TRBJ2-7; unclear D gene. This CDR3 contains 15 residues. The V end lost 1 base, the J end lost 1 base, and 11 bases lay between the germline ends. From germline, CDR1 is LGHNA and CDR2 YNFKEQ.